The 5 T cell receptor beta chains below come from one sample, sequenced in a study of identical twins. From the 5' RACE reads, TCRdb called clonotypes with MiXCR, one entry per CDR3 protein. The top ten hold 3.6% of the sample, which has 240,000 or so distinct CDR3 sequences, 5.5% to 7% seen once. The data were also submitted as part of a second study, on yellow fever vaccine responses in identical twins.

The specimen was memory (CD45RO+) T cells sorted from blood. The receptors were gathered from a woman aged 18-29 years in good health.

The genes are TRBV10-3 and TRBJ1-2; D may be TRBD1 (5 bases). Per the germline V gene, CDR1 is ENHRY and CDR2 is SYGVKD. The germline V and J ends were trimmed by 8 bases and 6 bases, with 13 bases remaining between them. The CDR3 extends over 12 amino acids. DNA for the CDR3: TGTGCCATCGCCCCGGGGGGGGATGGCTACACCTTC. Its protein product is CAIAPGGDGYTF.

The chain joins TRBV5-5 to TRBJ2-3, with D maybe TRBD1 (6 bases). The CDR3 loop spans 16 amino acids. V was cut by 0 bases and J by 4 bases, with 15 bases left in between. Germline CDR1 and CDR2: SGHKS and YYEKEE (reference sequence). The CDR3 loop is CASSLAPTGIADTQYF. The DNA for the CDR3 is TGTGCCAGCAGCTTGGCCCCCACAGGGATCGCAGATACGCAGTATTTT.

This clonotype was seen more than once but under ten times. The rearrangement links TRBV7-4 to TRBJ2-2; D is unresolved. This CDR3 is built from 15 residues. Germline-derived CDR1 and CDR2 are SGHVT and SQSDAQ. The V and J ends lost 5 bases and 0 bases respectively, with 10 bases between them. The CDR3: CASSSSAANTGELFF. Here the CDR3 DNA reads TGTGCCAGCAGCAGTTCGGCTGCGAACACCGGGGAGCTGTTTTTT.

This clonotype appeared many times. This chain links TRBV7-8 with TRBJ2-1; 13 bases are shared with TRBD2. Trimming removed 4 bases from V and 8 bases from J; junction bases left unmatched: 11. The germline gives CDR1 SGHVS, CDR2 FQNEAQ. The CDR3 loop spans 17 amino acids. CDR3 nucleotides: TGTGCCAGCAGCTCACGACTAGCGGGAGGCCCACATGATGAGCAGTTCTTC. This codes for CASSSRLAGGPHDEQFF.

Concerning this clonotype itself: At one end the junction does not follow the germline gene, possibly because of a read error. The chain combines TRBV12-3 or TRBV12-4 with TRBJ2-1, with TRBD2 matching over 7 bases. CDR3 length: 19 amino acids. The CDR3, as DNA: TGTACCAGCTGTTTAGCGCTAATGAGGGTTAGCGGGCGATACAATGAGCAGTTCTTC. Protein: CTSCLALMRVSGRYNEQFF.